A selection of T cell receptor beta chains follows, all from one sample in a study of cytomegalovirus exposure and HLA in healthy donors. The data were produced by immunoSEQ multiplex PCR, yet TCRdb's version contains in-frame clones alone and is incomplete. The sample shows about 160,000 clones, 70% to 80% of them seen only once. The sample consisted of PBMCs. These receptors were collected from a woman in her thirties or forties in good health and CMV-seronegative. Both conserved end residues are part of each CDR3. A D gene is named only where the DNA matches it firmly. Some rows have no size entry. The others give once, few or many, or a class for an expanded clone.

clone_size	v_call	d_call	j_call	cdr3_nt	cdr3_aa
.	TRBV14	.	TRBJ1-2	TGTGCCAGCAGCCAAATGCAGGGGTACGGCTACACCTTC	CASSQMQGYGYTF
few	TRBV28	.	TRBJ1-4	TGTGCCAGCAGTAAATACAGGAAGGAAAAACTGTTTTTT	CASSKYRKEKLFF
once	TRBV13	TRBD1	TRBJ2-3	TGTGCCAGCAGCTTGGGACAGGGAGCGACAGATACGCAGTATTTT	CASSLGQGATDTQYF
once	TRBV19	TRBD1	TRBJ2-2	TGTGCCAGTCGTACTCCAGGGGGAATCGGGGAGCTGTTTTTT	CASRTPGGIGELFF
.	TRBV5-6	TRBD1	TRBJ2-5	TGTGCCAGCAGCCAATACGGGACAGGGAACCAAGAGACCCAGTACTTC	CASSQYGTGNQETQYF
few	TRBV28	TRBD1	TRBJ2-7	TGTGCCAGCAGCCTAGAGGGACAGTTTAACGAGCAGTACTTC	CASSLEGQFNEQYF
.	TRBV7-9	.	TRBJ1-4	TGTGCCAGCAGCTTCCTCCGCGGGGACTCAACTAATGAAAAACTGTTTTTT	CASSFLRGDSTNEKLFF
.	TRBV28	.	TRBJ1-2	TGTGCCAGCATAGGAACCGGGTACATCGGCTACACCTTC	CASIGTGYIGYTF
few	TRBV28	TRBD2	TRBJ2-1	TGTGCCAGCAGTTCTCCTCCGGGACTAGCGGGAGCTGGGCTTTACAATGAGCAGTTCTTC	CASSSPPGLAGAGLYNEQFF
.	TRBV5-6	TRBD2	TRBJ2-5	TGTGCCAGCAGCTTGACTAGCGGGCCGGGAAGTGATCAGTACTTC	CASSLTSGPGSDQYF
.	TRBV7-9	.	TRBJ1-3	TGTGCCAGCAGCTTAGCGGGCGAATCTGGAAACACCATATATTTT	CASSLAGESGNTIYF
.	TRBV28	TRBD1	TRBJ1-1	TGTGCCAGCAGTTCCACAGGGGGCCCAGACACTGAAGCTTTCTTT	CASSSTGGPDTEAFF
.	TRBV15	.	TRBJ2-7	TGTGCCACCAGCAGAGAAGGAGGGACCTACGAGCAGTACTTC	CATSREGGTYEQYF
.	TRBV7-9	TRBD1	TRBJ1-2	TGTGCCAGCGAGGGGGCCGGTGGCTACACCTTC	CASEGAGGYTF
.	TRBV29-1	TRBD1	TRBJ1-4	TGCAGCGTCCAACAGGGGGGGCTGAGCAAACTGTTTTTT	CSVQQGGLSKLFF
once	TRBV11-2	TRBD2	TRBJ2-1	TGTGCCAGCAGCTTAGTGTTGGCTAGCGGGAACGATGAGCAGTTCTTC	CASSLVLASGNDEQFF
few	TRBV30	.	TRBJ2-3	TGTGCCTGGAGTAAACAGAGGGGCACAGATACGCAGTATTTT	CAWSKQRGTDTQYF
.	TRBV7-9	.	TRBJ1-1	TGTGCCAGCAGCTTAACGAGCACTGAAGCTTTCTTT	CASSLTSTEAFF
.	TRBV25-1	TRBD1	TRBJ2-3	TGTGCCAGCAGCGCTTCGAGAGGGGGCTCCGGAGATACGCAGTATTTT	CASSASRGGSGDTQYF
.	TRBV14	.	TRBJ2-7	TGTGCCAGCAGCCAAGATAAAAGGAGCGAGCAGTACTTC	CASSQDKRSEQYF
.	TRBV5-1	.	TRBJ2-1	TGCGCCAGCAGCTTGGGGCGGTCCGACAATGAGCAGTTCTTC	CASSLGRSDNEQFF
.	TRBV4-1	.	TRBJ2-1	TGCGCCAGCAGCCAAGAAGGAGCGATCTCCTACAATGAGCAGTTCTTC	CASSQEGAISYNEQFF
.	TRBV11-2	.	TRBJ2-7	TGTGCCAGCAGCTTAGAAGGGAGGGGGGGCGAGCAGTACTTC	CASSLEGRGGEQYF
.	TRBV7-3	TRBD2	TRBJ2-1	TGTGCCAGCAGCTTATGGGGCGGGAGGAATGAGCAGTTCTTC	CASSLWGGRNEQFF
.	TRBV7-9	.	TRBJ2-1	TGTGCCAGCAGCTTAGATAGGGGCTACGATGAGCAGTTCTTC	CASSLDRGYDEQFF
.	TRBV7-9	TRBD1	TRBJ1-2	TGTGCCAGCAGTTCCCGGGACAGAAATTATGGCTACACCTTC	CASSSRDRNYGYTF
.	TRBV2	.	TRBJ1-5	TGTGCCAGCAGTCCCGGGACAAGCTATAGCAATCAGCCCCAGCATTTT	CASSPGTSYSNQPQHF
few	TRBV7-2	.	TRBJ2-1	TGTGCCAGCAGCTTAGCTTCGGCTAGCGCGTCCTACAATGAGCAGTTCTTC	CASSLASASASYNEQFF
.	TRBV19	.	TRBJ1-1	TGTGCCAGTAGTCGGACAGAGAACACTGAAGCTTTCTTT	CASSRTENTEAFF
.	TRBV2	.	TRBJ1-2	TGTGCCAGCAGTGATTCGGGTGTCGGCTATGGCTACACCTTC	CASSDSGVGYGYTF
few	TRBV30	.	TRBJ2-7	TGTGCCTGGAGTAGCGTTTTCGAGCAGTACTTC	CAWSSVFEQYF